A single sample gave rise to the 21 T cell receptor beta chains below, sequenced in a study of blood T cell repertoires in COVID-19. Clones were read by immunoSEQ multiplex PCR, and TCRdb kept only the in-frame ones, dropping some. The sample includes about 320,000 clones, roughly 85% of them seen just once. The sample consisted of PBMCs or T cells enriched from blood (not recorded which). The receptors stem from a woman aged 25 to 45 who had been exposed to COVID-19.

The chain recombines TRBV2 with TRBJ1-1; D possibly corresponds to TRBD1 (5 bases). This CDR3 is built from 12 residues. Germline V gene sequence: CDR1 SNHLY, CDR2 FYNNEI. The V and J ends lost 7 bases and 5 bases respectively, with 11 bases between them. The CDR3, as DNA: TGTGCCAGCATAGGGGCGGGAACTGAAGCTTTCTTT. It codes for CASIGAGTEAFF.

V usage is TRBV30 and J usage is TRBJ2-7; the match to TRBD1 covers 12 bases. This CDR3 has 19 residues. CDR1 is GTSNPN, CDR2 SVGIG, per germline (reference sequence). After removal of 2 bases from V and 4 bases from J, the junction contained 18 bases not matched to a gene. In DNA, the CDR3 is TGTGCCTGGAGTCGCCGGGACAGGGGGCCCGCTCTTGATTTATACGAGCAGTACTTC. Amino acids: CAWSRRDRGPALDLYEQYF.

V and J are TRBV5-4 and TRBJ2-7, with TRBD2 identical over 11 bases. Per the germline V gene, CDR1 is SGHNT and CDR2 is YYREEE (reference sequence). The CDR3 extends over 16 amino acids. V shed 4 bases, J shed 6 bases, and the junction held 12 bases outside the gene matches. Here the CDR3 reads CASSPELLAGAAEQYF. As DNA, the CDR3 is TGTGCCAGCAGCCCAGAGCTACTAGCGGGGGCGGCCGAGCAGTACTTC.

The chain links TRBV28 to TRBJ1-5; 7 bases line up with TRBD1. V lost 6 bases and J lost 7; bases outside the gene matches: 12. This CDR3 has 15 amino acids. The germline CDR1 and CDR2 sequences are MDHEN and SYDVKM. Here the CDR3 reads CASSETGDGVQPQHF. The CDR3 coding sequence is TGTGCCAGCAGCGAAACAGGGGATGGTGTGCAGCCCCAGCATTTT. The variable domain in full, completed from reference TRBV28 and TRBJ1-5, reads DVKVTQSSRYLVKRTGEKVFLECVQDMDHENMFWYRQDPGLGLRLIYFSYDVKMKEKGDIPEGYSVSREKKERFSLILESASTNQTSMYLCASSETGDGVQPQHFGDGTRLSIL.

The rearrangement joins TRBV4-1 to TRBJ1-2, with TRBD1 identical over 7 bases. The CDR3 runs to 19 residues. After removal of 0 bases from V and 4 bases from J, the junction contained 17 bases not matched to a gene. Germline values: CDR1 MGHRA, CDR2 YSYEKL. The CDR3 nucleotides are TGCGCCAGCAGCCAAGATATGGGACAGCAGTACCAAAACCTCTATGGCTACACCTTC. Its translation: CASSQDMGQQYQNLYGYTF.

The chain carries TRBV5-4 and TRBJ1-2, with D perhaps matching TRBD1 (5 bases). In germline, CDR1 is SGHNT, CDR2 YYREEE (reference sequence). CDR3 length: 14 amino acids. V lost 2 bases and J 6 bases, leaving 14 bases between the germline ends. CDR3 coding DNA: TGTGCCAGCAGCTTTGGTCAGGGCCAAGATGGCTACACCTTC. Translating gives CASSFGQGQDGYTF.

V gene TRBV27 combines with J gene TRBJ2-7, with 8 positions matching TRBD2. The junction had 12 bases not matched to a gene; V was cut back by 4 bases and J by 4 bases. The CDR3 has 16 residues. Germline V CDR1 and CDR2: MNHEY, SMNVEV (reference sequence). CDR3 sequence: CASSSATLAVLYEQYF. The DNA for the CDR3 is TGTGCCAGCAGTTCGGCAACACTAGCGGTACTTTACGAGCAGTACTTC.

The chain joins TRBV7-6 to TRBJ2-7; TRBD1 matches at 11 bases. V trimming: 5 bases; J trimming: 5 bases; junction bases outside the gene matches: 5. The CDR3 consists of 14 residues. Germline V gene lookup returns CDR1 SGHVS and CDR2 FNYEAQ. CDR3 sequence: CASSLGDRGDEQYF. The CDR3 DNA reads TGTGCCAGCAGCCTCGGGGACAGGGGGGACGAGCAGTACTTC. Supplemented by reference TRBV7-6 and TRBJ2-7, the full variable domain reads GAGVSQSPRYKVTKRGQDVALRCDPISGHVSLYWYRQALGQGPEFLTYFNYEAQQDKSGLPNDRFSAERPEGSISTLTIQRTEQRDSAMYRCASSLGDRGDEQYFGPGTRLTVT.

This clone was counted once. The chain uses TRBV12-5 and TRBJ2-1, with 9 bases matching TRBD1. The CDR3 has 13 amino acids. V lost 6 bases to trimming and J lost 6 bases; unmatched junction nucleotides: 3. Germline assignment: CDR1 LGHNT and CDR2 FRNRAP. In nucleotides, the CDR3 is TGTGCTAGTGGCAAGGGACAGGGCAATGAGCAGTTCTTC. Its protein is CASGKGQGNEQFF.

The rearrangement uses TRBV2 and TRBJ1-5; TRBD1 agrees at 9 bases. CDR1 SNHLY and CDR2 FYNNEI come from the germline V gene. The V and J ends lost 10 bases and 3 bases, in that order; junction bases with no gene match: 4. The CDR3 is made up of 13 amino acids. This CDR3 reads CATRDRDNQPQHF. For the CDR3, the DNA is TGTGCCACTAGGGACAGGGACAATCAGCCCCAGCATTTT.

This chain uses TRBV7-2 with TRBJ2-7; D is possibly TRBD1 (5 bases). The CDR3 consists of 15 residues. Germline values: CDR1 SGHTA, CDR2 FQGNSA. Trimming stripped 1 base from V and 0 bases from J, with 10 bases between. The CDR3: CASSLVDIASYEQYF. The CDR3 DNA sequence: TGTGCCAGCAGCTTAGTGGACATCGCCTCCTACGAGCAGTACTTC.

The count of this clone is one. The chain uses TRBV6-1 and TRBJ2-7; 12 bases map to TRBD2. This CDR3 is built from 17 residues. Germline values: CDR1 MNHNS, CDR2 SASEGT. V trimming: 3 bases; J trimming: 0 bases; junction bases outside the gene matches: 6. CDR3 coding DNA: TGTGCCAGCAGTGATCAGACTAGCGGGAGTTTCTCCTACGAGCAGTACTTC. Translating it yields CASSDQTSGSFSYEQYF.

V gene TRBV29-1 combines with J gene TRBJ2-2, with TRBD1 matching over 8 bases. CDR1 is SQVTM and CDR2 is ANQGSEA in the germline V gene. The CDR3 has 14 residues. V shed 7 bases and J 4 bases; nucleotides not matched to a gene: 8. The CDR3 spells CSALTGGITGELFF. The CDR3 nucleotides are TGCAGCGCACTAACAGGGGGAATCACCGGGGAGCTGTTTTTT.

The chain combines TRBV19 with TRBJ1-1; 9 bases are a match to TRBD1. CDR1 is LNHDA, CDR2 SQIVND, per germline (reference sequence). Unmatched junction bases numbered 5, after V lost 4 bases and J lost 5 bases. There are 14 residues in the CDR3. CDR3 in DNA: TGTGCCAGTAGTACGGGGACAGGGTTAACTGAAGCTTTCTTT. It encodes CASSTGTGLTEAFF.

The CDR3 loop reads CASSPGTNTEAFF. The CDR3 DNA follows: TGTGCCAGTAGCCCCGGGACAAACACTGAAGCTTTCTTT. V and J are TRBV19 and TRBJ1-1, with a weak D call TRBD1 (6 bases). Per the germline V gene, CDR1 is LNHDA and CDR2 is SQIVND (reference sequence). CDR3 length equals 13 residues. Trimming took off 6 bases at V and 2 bases at J, with 10 bases between the two ends.

The gene calls are TRBV9 and TRBJ2-2; D is perhaps TRBD1 (7 bases). The CDR3 loop spans 16 amino acids. The germline V gene has CDR1 SGDLS and CDR2 YYNGEE. Between the trimmed V and J ends, which lost 0 bases and 7 bases, there was a span of 16 bases. The CDR3 nucleotides read TGTGCCAGCAGCGTAGCGGCAGGGGGGTATAACGGGGAGCTGTTTTTT. Protein sequence: CASSVAAGGYNGELFF.

This chain joins TRBV7-9 and TRBJ2-5, with 9 bases fitting TRBD2. The CDR3 has 16 residues. After removal of 1 base from V and 1 base from J, the junction contained 4 bases not matched to a gene. Germline V lookup: CDR1 SEHNR, CDR2 FQNEAQ (reference sequence). In DNA, the CDR3 is TGTGCCAGCAGCTTAGTCCCTAGCGGGGCCCAAGAGACCCAGTACTTC. Protein sequence: CASSLVPSGAQETQYF.

This chain uses TRBV28 with TRBJ1-4; 7 bases agree with TRBD1. This CDR3 has 14 residues. Trimming took 5 bases from V and 10 from J; bases not matched to a gene: 10. Germline V lookup: CDR1 MDHEN, CDR2 SYDVKM. As DNA, the CDR3 is TGTGCCAGCAGTCCACAGGGGTCAAGTGGAAAACTGTTTTTT. It specifies CASSPQGSSGKLFF.

The chain uses TRBV7-9 and TRBJ1-6; D unclear. The CDR3 spans 14 residues. The germline CDR1 and CDR2 sequences are SEHNR and FQNEAQ (reference sequence). V lost 4 bases, J lost 8 bases, and 12 bases lay in between. The CDR3 DNA sequence: TGTGCCAGCAGCTCGACCGGGATTCATTCACCCCTCCACTTT. Residues: CASSSTGIHSPLHF. The complete variable domain, with remaining parts taken from reference TRBV7-9 and TRBJ1-6, reads DTGVSQNPRHKITKRGQNVTFRCDPISEHNRLYWYRQTLGQGPEFLTYFQNEAQLEKSRLLSDRFSAERPKGSFSTLEIQRTEQGDSAMYLCASSSTGIHSPLHFGNGTRLTVT.

The rearrangement uses TRBV7-8 and TRBJ1-4, with D unclear. CDR1 and CDR2 from the germline V gene are SGHVS and FQNEAQ. V was trimmed by 4 bases and J by 0 bases, leaving 12 bases between them. This CDR3 has 16 amino acids. The CDR3 loop is CASSYTGSSTNEKLFF. DNA of the CDR3: TGTGCCAGCAGCTATACTGGGAGTTCAACTAATGAAAAACTGTTTTTT. The full variable domain, in which reference TRBV7-8 and TRBJ1-4 provide the parts outside the CDR3, is GAGVSQSPRYKVAKRGQDVALRCDPISGHVSLFWYQQALGQGPEFLTYFQNEAQLDKSGLPSDRFFAERPEGSVSTLKIQRTQQEDSAVYLCASSYTGSSTNEKLFFGSGTQLSVL.

The chain has TRBV7-9 and TRBJ2-3; TRBD1 matches at 7 bases. The CDR3 loop spans 16 amino acids. The V and J ends lost 6 bases and 0 bases, in that order; junction bases with no gene match: 9. Germline V gene data show CDR1 as SEHNR and CDR2 as FQNEAQ (reference sequence). The CDR3 is CASSLRTGTSTDTQYF. Written as DNA, the CDR3 is TGTGCCAGCAGTCTAAGGACAGGTACTAGCACAGATACGCAGTATTTT.